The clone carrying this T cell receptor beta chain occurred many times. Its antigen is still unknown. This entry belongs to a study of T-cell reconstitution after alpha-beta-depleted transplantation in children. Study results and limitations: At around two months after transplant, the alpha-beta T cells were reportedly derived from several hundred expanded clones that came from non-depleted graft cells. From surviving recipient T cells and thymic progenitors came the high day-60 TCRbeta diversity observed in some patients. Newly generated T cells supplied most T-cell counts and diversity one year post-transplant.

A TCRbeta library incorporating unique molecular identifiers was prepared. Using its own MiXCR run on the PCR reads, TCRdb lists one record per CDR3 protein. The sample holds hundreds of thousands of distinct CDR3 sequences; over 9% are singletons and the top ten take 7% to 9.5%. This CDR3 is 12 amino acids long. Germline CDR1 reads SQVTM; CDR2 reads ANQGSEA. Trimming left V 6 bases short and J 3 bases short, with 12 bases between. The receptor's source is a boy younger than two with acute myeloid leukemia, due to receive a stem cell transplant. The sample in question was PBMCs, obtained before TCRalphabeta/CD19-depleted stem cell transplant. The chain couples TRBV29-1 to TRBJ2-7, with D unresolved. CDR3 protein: CSVRPLLYEQYF. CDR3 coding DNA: TGCAGCGTCCGACCTCTCCTCTACGAGCAGTACTTC.